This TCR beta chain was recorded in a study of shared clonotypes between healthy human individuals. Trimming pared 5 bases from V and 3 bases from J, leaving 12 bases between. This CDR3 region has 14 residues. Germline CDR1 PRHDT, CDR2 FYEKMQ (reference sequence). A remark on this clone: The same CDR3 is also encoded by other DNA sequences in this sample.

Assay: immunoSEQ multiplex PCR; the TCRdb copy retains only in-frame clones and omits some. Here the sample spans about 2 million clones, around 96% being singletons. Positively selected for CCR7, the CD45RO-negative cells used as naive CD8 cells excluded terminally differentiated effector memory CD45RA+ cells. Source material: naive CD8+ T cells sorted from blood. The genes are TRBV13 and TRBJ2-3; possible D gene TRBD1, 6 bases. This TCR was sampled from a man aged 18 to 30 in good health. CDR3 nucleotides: TGTGCCAGCAGCCCGACAGGCGGTACAGATACGCAGTATTTT. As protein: CASSPTGGTDTQYF.